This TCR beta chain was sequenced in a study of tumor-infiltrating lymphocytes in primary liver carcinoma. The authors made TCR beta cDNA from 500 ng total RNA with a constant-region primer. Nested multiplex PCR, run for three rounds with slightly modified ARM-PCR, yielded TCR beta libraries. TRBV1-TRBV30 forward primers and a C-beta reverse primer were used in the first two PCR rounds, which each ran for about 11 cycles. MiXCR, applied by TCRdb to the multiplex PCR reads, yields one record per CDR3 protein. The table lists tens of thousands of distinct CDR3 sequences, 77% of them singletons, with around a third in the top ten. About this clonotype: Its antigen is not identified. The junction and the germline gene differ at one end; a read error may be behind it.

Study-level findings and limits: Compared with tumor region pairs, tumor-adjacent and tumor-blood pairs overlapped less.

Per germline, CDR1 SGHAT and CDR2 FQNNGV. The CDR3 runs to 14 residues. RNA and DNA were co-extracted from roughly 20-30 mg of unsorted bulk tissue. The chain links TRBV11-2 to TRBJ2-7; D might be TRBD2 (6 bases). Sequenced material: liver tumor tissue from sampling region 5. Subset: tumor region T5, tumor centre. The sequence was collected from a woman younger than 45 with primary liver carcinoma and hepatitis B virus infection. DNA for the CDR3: TGTGACAGCAGCTTAGTAAACGGGAGCTACGAACAGTACTTC. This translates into CDSSLVNGSYEQYF.